The text below deals with one TCR beta chain. Its antigen is not identified. Libraries were prepared by immunoSEQ multiplex PCR; TCRdb keeps only in-frame clonotypes and omits some of them. The sample has 25,000 to 35,000 clones, around 94% seen once; the top ten hold around 0.67%. The data were taken from a study of lymphopenia after photon versus proton radiotherapy. Study-level findings and limits: Better survival with proton therapy was suggested as possible, not demonstrated. Post-nadir diversity loss with photons came from oligoclonal expansion, particularly CD8+ Temra cells. Larger post-nadir TCR diversity loss correlated inversely with survival in deceased patients.

V was clipped by 5 bases and J by 1 base, with 8 bases between them. This CDR3 contains 13 residues. Germline CDR1 KGHSH, CDR2 LQKENI. The sample was peripheral blood, taken from a patient treated with photon-based radiotherapy. This clonotype was obtained from a woman aged 45 to 65 with cholangiocarcinoma. This chain connects TRBV18 to TRBJ1-1; no reliable D call. The CDR3 protein is CASSTSENTEAFF. DNA for the CDR3: TGTGCCAGCTCAACCTCAGAGAACACTGAAGCTTTCTTT.